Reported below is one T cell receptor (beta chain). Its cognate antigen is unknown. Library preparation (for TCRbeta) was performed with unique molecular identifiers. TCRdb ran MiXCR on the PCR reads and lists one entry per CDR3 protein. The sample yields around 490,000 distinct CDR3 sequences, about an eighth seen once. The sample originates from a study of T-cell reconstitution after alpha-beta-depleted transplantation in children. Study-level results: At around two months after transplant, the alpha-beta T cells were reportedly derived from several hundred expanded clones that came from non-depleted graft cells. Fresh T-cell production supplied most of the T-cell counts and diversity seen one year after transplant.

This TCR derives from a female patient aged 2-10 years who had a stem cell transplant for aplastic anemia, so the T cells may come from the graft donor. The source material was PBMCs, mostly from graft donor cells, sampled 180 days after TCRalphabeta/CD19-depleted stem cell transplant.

The CDR3 reads CASSLTSGDGDTQYF. The CDR3 DNA is TGTGCCAGCAGCCTGACTAGCGGGGACGGGGATACGCAGTATTTT. The chain employs TRBV9 and TRBJ2-3; 11 bases match TRBD2. The V and J ends lost 4 bases and 6 bases, in that order; junction bases with no gene match: 7. Germline lookup yields CDR1 SGDLS and CDR2 YYNGEE. The CDR3 has 15 amino acids.